This entry is about one T cell receptor beta chain. Its antigen remains unknown. Generated by immunoSEQ multiplex PCR, the TCRdb table keeps only in-frame clones and is missing some. Of more than 95,000 clones listed, around 84% are singletons. The data stem from a study of identifying expanded T cells in peripheral blood. Study-wide results and caveats: Over around two and four weeks, about 15 and 19 clones changed, versus 1.2 between replicates. Variance in clone template counts between two-week samples significantly increased with total template count across all healthy donors.

During the collection period, no donor immune events like infections were recorded. The receptor was derived from a person aged 18-70 years in good health. Input material: blood.

This CDR3 is CASSPWTVNTEAFF. CDR3 bases: TGTGCCAGCAGCCCATGGACAGTGAACACTGAAGCTTTCTTT. This chain connects TRBV5-6 to TRBJ1-1; a weak D match, TRBD1 (6 bases). V was trimmed by 4 bases and J by 0 bases, leaving 10 bases between them. The CDR3 is made up of 14 amino acids. Germline V gene lookup returns CDR1 SGHDT and CDR2 YYEEEE.